Listed below are T cell receptor beta chains from one sample, sequenced in a study of early T cells in non-severe SARS-CoV-2 infection. In TCRdb, the 5' RACE reads were re-called with MiXCR into one record per CDR3 protein. The data contain around 70,000 distinct CDR3 sequences, around 10% of them singletons. Sequencing was carried out using whole blood. These receptors were taken from an adult who was a healthcare worker with PCR-confirmed SARS-CoV-2 infection or an uninfected control (not recorded which). The conserved cysteine and the conserved F or W are not part of the CDR3 here. Fields, in order: CDR3 protein, J gene, CDR3 length, V gene, clone size. Clone sizes are given selectively: once, few, many, or a class where the clone is expanded.

ASSHAGLADYSYEQY TRBJ2-7 15 TRBV4-1 many
ASSYTVGRAKNIQY TRBJ2-4 14 TRBV6-2/TRBV6-3 few
ASSLASGATGELF TRBJ2-2 13 TRBV5-4 few
ASSFLRAGETQY TRBJ2-5 12 TRBV12-3/TRBV12-4 many
ASSLSAGGSGDEQY TRBJ2-7 14 TRBV3-1 -
SAREAATGTGYNQPQH TRBJ1-5 16 TRBV20-1 -
ASTLGQLNTEAF TRBJ1-1 12 TRBV12-3/TRBV12-4 few
ASSLPRSEAF TRBJ1-1 10 TRBV28 -
ASSLVPLSGNTIY TRBJ1-3 13 TRBV5-1 -
ASSLSGGLQPQH TRBJ1-5 12 TRBV5-5 few
ASSPTRGTGELF TRBJ2-2 12 TRBV18 many
VRDRGNTEAF TRBJ1-1 10 TRBV20-1 -
ASLSLLDTQY TRBJ2-3 10 TRBV6-1 few
ASSPDRVSEQY TRBJ2-7 11 TRBV18 many
ASSQTGTSSAGELF TRBJ2-2 14 TRBV5-1 few
ASKGPTYEQY TRBJ2-7 10 TRBV6-1 few
ASSLSLAYEQY TRBJ2-7 11 TRBV19 -
ASSPHKQGSAYEQY TRBJ2-7 14 TRBV18 few
ASSQDPGVEGEETQY TRBJ2-5 15 TRBV4-2 -
ASSSLGAPNTEAF TRBJ1-1 13 TRBV12-3/TRBV12-4 -
ASSSGPPSDTQY TRBJ2-3 12 TRBV6-2/TRBV6-3 many
ASRLAGGSNEQF TRBJ2-1 12 TRBV6-6 many
ASSLVGGANVLT TRBJ2-6 12 TRBV7-9 many
ASSYHRGPSSYNEQF TRBJ2-1 15 TRBV3-1 few
ASSEGSGRASSTDTQY TRBJ2-3 16 TRBV6-1 many
ATVFRADTGELF TRBJ2-2 12 TRBV6-6 -
ASSYSTSGGMETQY TRBJ2-5 14 TRBV6-5 medium-sized
SVNRGPETQY TRBJ2-5 10 TRBV29-1 -
SGWDRRYGYT TRBJ1-2 10 TRBV20-1 many
ASSPRTSGTYNEQF TRBJ2-1 14 TRBV11-3 many